The source of this T cell receptor (beta chain) is a study of blood T cells in healthy people across ages. This CDR3 spans 15 amino acids. From germline, CDR1 is DFQATT and CDR2 SNEGSKA (reference sequence). Trimming pared 3 bases from V and 0 bases from J, leaving 11 bases between. For this clonotype: Its antigen is as yet unknown.

The study, taken as a whole, reports: Investigators viewed diversity estimates from one million T cells as underestimates, the study reported.

Through a sample-barcoded 5' primer and a J-beta primer mix, a second PCR was run for roughly 6 to 11 cycles. From the 5' RACE reads, TCRdb called clonotypes with MiXCR, one entry per CDR3 protein. The sample has about 1.5 million distinct CDR3 sequences; 40% to 45% are singletons. The chain couples TRBV20-1 to TRBJ2-2; TRBD1 might be the D (6 bases). The origin of this receptor is a woman in her late teens or twenties in good health. The sequencing sample was made of blood. The CDR3 DNA reads TGCAGTGCTAGGCAGACAGGACCGAACACCGGGGAGCTGTTTTTT. It yields the protein CSARQTGPNTGELFF.